The entry below gives a single T cell receptor (beta chain) sequence along with its context. A few counts support this clone. Its antigen is still unknown. No qualities accompany the bases; no much larger clone lies one base away. This entry comes from a study of blood T cell repertoires in COVID-19 (dated by TCRdb to 2019 to 2021). As for the study more broadly: The collaborator samples originated in the United States, Italy and Spain and spanned the acute and convalescent phases of COVID-19. The material from the prospective study consisted of cDNA or gDNA derived from T cells, B-cell-depleted T cells, or PBMCs. Subjects who had been exposed to COVID-19, were actively infected with it, or had recovered from it provided the deeply sampled blood TCRbeta repertoires that made up the dataset. The repertoires were released in a freely available public database meant as a resource for research on the immune response to SARS-CoV-2. The samples were drawn from the first 160 participants of the ongoing ImmuneRACE study and from over 950 subjects provided by 6 global collaborators. Sample metadata almost always included a de-identified subject ID, COVID-19 status, age in years and sex. HLA class I and class II types, where available, came from metadata supplied by the sample provider rather than from assay-based typing. What the authors observed across the whole study: How much clinical and demographic metadata was included differed by source and by participant, and the metadata was provided uncurated.

TCRbeta CDR3 regions were amplified from genomic DNA using the immunoSEQ Assay, a bias-controlled multiplex PCR. Per the original workflow: The number of nucleated cells in each sample was estimated by amplification of reference gene primers within the assay. To quantify the absolute abundance of each unique TCRbeta CDR3 rearrangement, sequence reads were collapsed and filtered. For each sample, productive Simpson clonality was calculated as the square root of Simpson's diversity index over productive rearrangements. Imported from immuneACCESS, the table was reduced by TCRdb to in-frame sequences with V and J called. These copies leave out some clones; in studies compared against another copy, an unresolved V gene accounts for under half, and the cause of the remainder is not known. V and J calls and clone size are given by that table; D and trimming were obtained from the DNA. The table for this sample lists some 85,000 clones; around three quarters of them were counted only once. The ten largest clones add up to under 25% of the sample.

The collaborating institutions used their own protocols to collect whole blood in K2EDTA tubes. Collaborator samples were shipped for TCRbeta analysis as frozen whole blood, isolated PBMCs, or DNA extracted from either sample type. CDR1 and CDR2, looked up from the germline V gene, are SNHLY and FYNNEI. Including the terminal cysteine and phenylalanine, the CDR3 comprises 14 residues. The retained sequence is limited to the CDR3, 42 bases, with the frame set at the first base. Between the V and J ends, shortened by 8 bases and 0 bases respectively, the junction contains 11 bases. The receptor chain draws on TRBV2 and TRBJ1-5, with the D gene call left open. The TCR comes from a woman older than 75 with acute or convalescent COVID-19. The sample taken for sequencing was peripheral blood. DNA sequence: TGTGCCAGCTCGTGGCAATATAGCAATCAGCCCCAGCATTTT. Its translation is CASSWQYSNQPQHF.